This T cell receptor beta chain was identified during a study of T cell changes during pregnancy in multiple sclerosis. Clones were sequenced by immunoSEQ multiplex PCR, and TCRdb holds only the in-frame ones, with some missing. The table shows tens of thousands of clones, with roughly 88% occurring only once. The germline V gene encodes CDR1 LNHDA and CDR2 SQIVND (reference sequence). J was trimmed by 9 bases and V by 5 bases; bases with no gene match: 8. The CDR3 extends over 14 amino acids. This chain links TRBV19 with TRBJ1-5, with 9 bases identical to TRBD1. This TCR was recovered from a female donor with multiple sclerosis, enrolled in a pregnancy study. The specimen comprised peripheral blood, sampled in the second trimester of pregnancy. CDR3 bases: TGTGCCAGTAGTTTACGGACAGGGGATCGGCCCCAGCATTTT. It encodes CASSLRTGDRPQHF.